This T cell receptor beta chain was profiled in a study of cytomegalovirus exposure and HLA in healthy donors. It was with 60 Vbeta and 13 Jbeta primers that the PCR ran. TCRdb keeps only in-frame clones here, not all; method: immunoSEQ multiplex PCR. The sample shows approximately 150,000 clones, 65% to 80% of them seen only once. Study outcomes and limitations: V- and J-gene trimming of TCR beta was linked (in a later analysis) to a missense DCLRE1C variant. A later analysis linked 15,000 to 20,000 TCR beta sequences to HLA alleles at 0.05 false discovery rate. According to an earlier analysis, most TCR beta V segments yielded productive rearrangements about 90% or about 30% of the time. Among TCR beta chains, those listed as cytomegalovirus-associated numbered 164.

The CDR3 totals 14 residues. V dropped 2 bases and J dropped 3 bases, with 10 bases sitting between them. CDR1 and CDR2 (germline): SGDLS, YYNGEE. Points on this clone: Its antigen is not identified.

Material for sequencing was PBMCs. The V call is TRBV9, the J call TRBJ2-3; D may be TRBD2 (5 bases). The clonotype comes from a male donor in good health and CMV-seronegative. The CDR3 reads CASSVERRTDTQYF. In DNA, the CDR3 is TGTGCCAGCAGCGTCGAAAGGAGGACAGATACGCAGTATTTT.